This T cell receptor beta chain was retrieved from a study of blood T cell repertoires in COVID-19 (TCRdb year 2020). About the full investigation: The collaborator samples originated in the United States, Italy and Spain and spanned the acute and convalescent phases of COVID-19. The dataset comprised deeply sampled blood TCRbeta repertoires from subjects exposed to, actively infected with, or recovered from COVID-19. A de-identified subject ID, COVID-19 status, age in years and sex were almost always included in the sample metadata. Samples came from the ongoing ImmuneRACE study (first 160 participants) plus 1,254 subjects from 6 global collaborators. A freely available public database, intended as a resource for researchers studying the immune response to SARS-CoV-2, is where the repertoires were released. The material from the prospective study consisted of cDNA or gDNA derived from T cells, B-cell-depleted T cells, or PBMCs. Where available, HLA class I and class II types were obtained from metadata supplied by the sample provider rather than from assay-based typing.

As encoded in the germline V gene, CDR1 is SGDLS while CDR2 is YYNGEE. From cysteine to phenylalanine, the CDR3 is 17 amino acids long. Only the CDR3 portion is preserved as DNA: 51 bases, with reading frame beginning at the first base. The V end loses 2 bases and the J end loses 0 bases, and a stretch of 17 bases separates them. Whole blood was collected in K2EDTA tubes by collaborating institutions according to the institutions' own protocols. For TCRbeta analysis, collaborators shipped samples as frozen whole blood, isolated PBMCs, or DNA extracted from either of those sample types. The immunoSEQ Assay, a bias-controlled multiplex PCR, was used to amplify TCRbeta CDR3 regions from genomic DNA. The source study handled its data this way. Nucleated cell counts per sample were estimated from amplification of reference gene primers within the assay. To quantify the absolute abundance of each unique TCRbeta CDR3 rearrangement, sequence reads were collapsed and filtered. For each sample, productive Simpson clonality was calculated as the square root of Simpson's diversity index across productive rearrangements. The table comes from immuneACCESS by way of TCRdb, which keeps in-frame sequences with V and J called. Part of the clones is missing from these tables; in studies checked, under half for an unresolved V gene and the rest for unknown reasons. Clonal size and the V and J genes are those of that table, whereas D and trimming came from the DNA. For this sample there are around 95,000 clones; about 85% appear just once. Of the sample, 9.5% to 12% is held by the ten largest clones.

Turning to this clone: Its antigen has not been determined. No base quality values were provided; no much bigger clone lies one nucleotide off.

Results the study describes overall, beyond this receptor: The amount of clinical and demographic metadata varied by source and participant and was provided uncurated.

Source material: peripheral blood. The TCR originated in a woman older than 75 with acute or convalescent COVID-19. The chain uses TRBV9 and TRBJ2-5; matching of 6 bases hints at TRBD2 as the D gene. Here is the DNA: TGTGCCAGCAGCGTGACGGGGGATATCGGCCACCAAGAGACCCAGTACTTC. Its product reads: CASSVTGDIGHQETQYF.